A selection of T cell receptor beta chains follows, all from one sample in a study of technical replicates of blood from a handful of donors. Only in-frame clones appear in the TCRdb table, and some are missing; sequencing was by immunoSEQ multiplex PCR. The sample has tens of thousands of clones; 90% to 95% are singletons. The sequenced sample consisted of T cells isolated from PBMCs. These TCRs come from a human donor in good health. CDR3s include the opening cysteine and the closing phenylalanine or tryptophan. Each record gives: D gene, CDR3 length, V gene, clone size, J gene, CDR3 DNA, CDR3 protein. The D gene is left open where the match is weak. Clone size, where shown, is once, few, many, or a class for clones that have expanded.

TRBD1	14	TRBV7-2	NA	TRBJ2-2	TGTGCCAGCAGCCCCGGACAGGGAACCGGGGAGCTGTTTTTT	CASSPGQGTGELFF
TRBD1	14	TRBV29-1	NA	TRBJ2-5	TGCAGCGTGTACCCGGGACAGGTAGGAGAGACCCAGTACTTC	CSVYPGQVGETQYF
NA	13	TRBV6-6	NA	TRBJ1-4	TGTGCCAGCAGTTACAGAGGGTCTGAAAAACTGTTTTTT	CASSYRGSEKLFF
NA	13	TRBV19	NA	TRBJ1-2	TGTGCCAGTAGGATTGGTACTTACTATGGCTACACCTTC	CASRIGTYYGYTF
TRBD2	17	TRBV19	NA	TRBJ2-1	TGTGCCAGTAGTATTGTCGGGGCGGGAGGGCCAGGGGGTGAGCAGTTCTTC	CASSIVGAGGPGGEQFF
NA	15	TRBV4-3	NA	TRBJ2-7	TGCGCCAGCAGCCAGATGACAGGTTACTACTACGAGCAGTACTTC	CASSQMTGYYYEQYF
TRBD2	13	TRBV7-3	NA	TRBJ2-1	TGTGCCAGCAGCTTAAGACTAGCATATGAGCAGTTCTTC	CASSLRLAYEQFF
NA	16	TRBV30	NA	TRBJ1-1	TGTGCCTGGGTTCATCGGGAATTCTTTTCTAACACTGAAGCTTTCTTT	CAWVHREFFSNTEAFF
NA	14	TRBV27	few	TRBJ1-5	TGTGCCAGCAGTTTGTTACAGGGCAATCAGCCCCAGCATTTT	CASSLLQGNQPQHF
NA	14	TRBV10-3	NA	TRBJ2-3	TGTGCCATCAGTGAGTGGGGGGAGGCAGATACGCAGTATTTT	CAISEWGEADTQYF
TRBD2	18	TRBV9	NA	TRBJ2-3	TGTGCCAGCAGCGTTACCCCTTCTAGCGGGAAATTGGCAGATACGCAGTATTTT	CASSVTPSSGKLADTQYF